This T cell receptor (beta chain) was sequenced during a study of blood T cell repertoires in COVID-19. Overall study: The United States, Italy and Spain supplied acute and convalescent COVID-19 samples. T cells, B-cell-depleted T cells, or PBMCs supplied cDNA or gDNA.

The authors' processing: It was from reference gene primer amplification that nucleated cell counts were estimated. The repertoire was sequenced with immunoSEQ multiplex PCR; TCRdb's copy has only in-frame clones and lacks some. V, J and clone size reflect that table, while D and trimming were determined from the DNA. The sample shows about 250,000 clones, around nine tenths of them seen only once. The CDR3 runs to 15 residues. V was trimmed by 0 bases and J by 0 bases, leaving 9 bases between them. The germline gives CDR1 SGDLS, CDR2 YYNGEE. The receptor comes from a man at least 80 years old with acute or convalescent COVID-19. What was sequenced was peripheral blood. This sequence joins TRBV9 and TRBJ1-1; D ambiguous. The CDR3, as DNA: TGTGCCAGCAGCGTAGGGCCGGGATTGAACACTGAAGCTTTCTTT. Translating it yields CASSVGPGLNTEAFF.